This TCR beta chain was captured by sequencing in a study of blood T cell repertoires in COVID-19. Background on the study: PBMCs, B-cell-depleted T cells, or T cells were the source of the cDNA or gDNA that made up the material.

Under the authors' procedure: Reference gene primer amplification in the assay estimated nucleated cell counts. Clones were read by immunoSEQ multiplex PCR, and TCRdb kept only the in-frame ones, dropping some. D and trimming come from the DNA, and the V and J calls and clone size come from that table. The profile shows 200,000 to 250,000 clones, 70% to 85% of them singletons. Clinical histories supplied by participants themselves formed the basis of cohort assignment. Recovered status applied to Cohort 3 donors who had two consecutive negative PCRs. It also applied to those with clearance or with symptom resolution. CDR3 length: 16 residues. V gave up 1 base and J gave up 0 bases, with 11 bases separating them. CDR1 and CDR2 (germline): MNHNS, SASEGT.

The sequencing sample was made of PBMCs or T cells enriched from blood (not recorded which). The TCR comes from an older woman who had recovered from COVID-19. The chain combines TRBV6-1 with TRBJ2-3; possibly TRBD2 for D (6 bases). This CDR3 is CASSEGGDLSTDTQYF. CDR3 sequence (DNA): TGTGCCAGCAGTGAAGGAGGGGACTTGAGCACAGATACGCAGTATTTT.